The 17 T cell receptor beta chains reported below all come from one sample, sequenced in a study of T cell repertoires in aging, cancer and after chemotherapy. Rearranged V-D-J TRB sequences were amplified with a mixed TRB-A/B primer pool. TCRdb itself ran the multiplex PCR reads through MiXCR, one entry per CDR3 protein. The data hold about 9,200 distinct CDR3 sequences, with around 35% observed a single time. Amplification of TCR beta used genomic DNA extracted from peripheral blood. The sequencing sample was made of blood. These receptors were obtained from a human donor in good health.

This clonotype appeared a few times. The chain couples TRBV30 to TRBJ2-1; D is uncertain. Germline V gives CDR1 GTSNPN, CDR2 SVGIG (reference sequence). This CDR3 contains 15 residues. V lost 2 bases and J lost 0, with 11 bases in between. Here the CDR3 DNA reads TGTGCCTGGAGTTCCGTCCAGGCCTCCTACAATGAGCAGTTCTTC. Translating it yields CAWSSVQASYNEQFF. The entire variable domain, with the rest obtained from reference TRBV30 and TRBJ2-1, is as follows: SQTIHQWPATLVQPVGSPLSLECTVEGTSNPNLYWYRQAAGRGLQLLFYSVGIGQISSEVPQNLSASRPQDRQFILSSKKLLLSDSGFYLCAWSSVQASYNEQFFGPGTRLTVL.

This clonotype was counted a few times. The DNA is left out, because the CDR3 cannot be placed on it with certainty; the CDR3 is given as TCRdb lists it. This chain connects TRBV27 to TRBJ2-4. CDR1 and CDR2 (germline): MNHEY, SMNVEV (reference sequence). The CDR3 region is 12 residues in length, termini included. The CDR3 protein is CARYTCKNIQYF.

The chain has TRBV7-6 and TRBJ2-3; 8 nucleotides match TRBD2. The V and J ends lost 5 bases and 1 base, in that order; junction bases with no gene match: 8. There are 16 residues in the CDR3. CDR1 and CDR2 (germline): SGHVS, FNYEAQ. CDR3 coding DNA: TGTGCCAGCAGCCCGGCGGGACTAGATGGCACAGATACGCAGTATTTT. Residues: CASSPAGLDGTDTQYF.

This clonotype has a handful of counts. The chain recombines TRBV19 with TRBJ2-1, with 14 bases fitting TRBD2. J was trimmed by 10 bases and V by 3 bases; bases with no gene match: 8. Germline CDR1 reads LNHDA; CDR2 reads SQIVND (reference sequence). The CDR3 spans 16 residues. In DNA, the CDR3 is TGTGCCAGTAGTATCCTGGGGACTAGCGGGAGTTTAGAGCAGTTCTTC. It specifies CASSILGTSGSLEQFF.

Judged by abundance, this clonotype is medium-sized. CDR3 bases: TGTGCCAGTAGTATCATGGCGGGAGCGTCGGTAAATGAGCAGTTCTTC. Protein product: CASSIMAGASVNEQFF. J is TRBJ2-1 and V is TRBV19, with 7 bases identical to TRBD2. The V and J ends lost 3 bases and 7 bases, in that order; junction bases with no gene match: 12. Germline V CDR1 and CDR2: LNHDA, SQIVND (reference sequence). CDR3 length equals 16 residues.

The CDR3 spells CASSPLDRATGELFF. In DNA form, the CDR3 reads TGTGCCAGCAGTCCCTTAGACAGGGCCACCGGGGAGCTGTTTTTT. The chain recombines TRBV28 with TRBJ2-2, with 7 bases fitting TRBD1. From germline, CDR1 is MDHEN and CDR2 SYDVKM. This CDR3 is 15 amino acids long. Trimming at V came to 5 bases and at J to 4 bases, leaving 7 bases not matched to a gene.

Sample share makes this clonotype large (0.1 to 1%). This chain links TRBV19 with TRBJ2-1; perhaps D is TRBD1 or TRBD2 (5 bases each). The germline V and J ends were trimmed by 2 bases and 3 bases, with 14 bases remaining between them. The CDR3 runs to 16 residues. Per the germline V gene, CDR1 is LNHDA and CDR2 is SQIVND (reference sequence). The CDR3 DNA sequence: TGTGCCAGTAGTATATGGCCCGGGACGGACTACAATGAGCAGTTCTTC. As protein: CASSIWPGTDYNEQFF.

By sample fraction, this clonotype is medium-sized. The chain recombines TRBV29-1 with TRBJ1-1; D gene ambiguous. Between the trimmed V and J ends, which lost 7 bases and 2 bases, there was a span of 14 bases. This CDR3 has 13 amino acids. Germline V gene data show CDR1 as SQVTM and CDR2 as ANQGSEA. Written as DNA, the CDR3 is TGCAGCGGCAGAATAATGGGAAACACTGAAGCTTTCTTT. Translation gives CSGRIMGNTEAFF. The variable domain in full, completed from reference TRBV29-1 and TRBJ1-1, reads SAVISQKPSRDICQRGTSLTIQCQVDSQVTMMFWYRQQPGQSLTLIATANQGSEATYESGFVIDKFPISRPNLTFSTLTVSNMSPEDSSIYLCSGRIMGNTEAFFGQGTRLTVV.

This clonotype was seen more than once but under ten times. The rearrangement links TRBV6-2 or TRBV6-3 to TRBJ2-1, with 9 bases fitting TRBD2. The CDR3 has 17 amino acids. CDR1 and CDR2 (germline): MNHEY, SVGEGT. The J segment lost 7 bases and the V segment lost 6 bases, leaving 16 bases of the junction unmatched. The CDR3 is CASSPAPPAGGSNEQFF. CDR3 bases: TGTGCCAGCAGCCCCGCACCCCCAGCGGGAGGATCGAATGAGCAGTTCTTC.

This clonotype is categorized as medium-sized. This rearrangement joins TRBV11-1 to TRBJ2-2, with 14 bases matching TRBD2. CDR1 and CDR2 (germline): SGHAT, FQDESV (reference sequence). The CDR3 runs 16 residues. With V trimmed by 5 bases and J by 6 bases, 5 bases remained unmatched. CDR3 DNA: TGTGCCAGCAGCGCAGGACTAGCGGGAGGTGCCGGGGAGCTGTTTTTT. Residues: CASSAGLAGGAGELFF.

The V gene is TRBV12-3 or TRBV12-4, the J gene TRBJ1-2, with TRBD1 matching 7 bases. The CDR3 length is 14 residues. The V gene end was trimmed by 2 bases and the J gene end by 4 bases; junction bases not matched to a gene: 4. CDR3 in DNA: TGTGCCAGCAGTTTATACGCAGGGGGCTATGGCTACACCTTC. Protein product: CASSLYAGGYGYTF.

The J gene is TRBJ2-7, the V gene TRBV6-5; D might be TRBD2 (6 bases). Trimming shortened V by 2 bases and J by 3 bases, and 8 bases separated the two germline ends. This CDR3 is built from 13 residues. Germline assignment: CDR1 MNHEY and CDR2 SVGAGI. Written as DNA, the CDR3 is TGTGCCAGCAGTTACGGCGGGAACTACGAGCAGTACTTC. Translating gives CASSYGGNYEQYF.

This rearrangement joins TRBV5-1 to TRBJ2-1, with D possibly being TRBD2 (7 bases). Germline-derived CDR1 and CDR2 are SGHRS and YFSETQ. CDR3 length equals 14 residues. V shed 1 base and J shed 7 bases, with 12 bases lying between them. DNA of the CDR3: TGCGCCAGCAGCTTGTTACAGGGAGGGAATGAGCAGTTCTTC. Its protein product is CASSLLQGGNEQFF.

This clonotype was detected only a few times. The genes are TRBV5-4 and TRBJ2-3, with TRBD2 as a possible D gene (5 bases). The V end was cut by 0 bases, the J end by 3 bases, with 11 bases between. The germline CDR1 and CDR2 sequences are SGHNT and YYREEE (reference sequence). The CDR3 covers 15 residues. The CDR3 DNA follows: TGTGCCAGCAGCTTGGGGGCTAGCCTTACAGATACGCAGTATTTT. Its protein is CASSLGASLTDTQYF.

Here the CDR3 reads CASTKGGTGQETQYF. CDR3 sequence (DNA): TGTGCCAGCACTAAGGGGGGGACAGGACAAGAGACCCAGTACTTC. The gene calls are TRBV6-5 and TRBJ2-5, with D possibly matching TRBD1 (8 bases). Trimming shortened V by 7 bases and J by 2 bases, and 17 bases separated the two germline ends. The germline CDR1 and CDR2 sequences are MNHEY and SVGAGI. This CDR3 has 15 amino acids.

The chain is built from TRBV13 and TRBJ2-5; possibly TRBD1 or TRBD2 for D (5 bases each). CDR1 and CDR2 from the germline V gene are PRHDT and FYEKMQ (reference sequence). CDR3 length: 15 amino acids. The V and J ends lost 0 bases and 4 bases respectively, with 12 bases between them. The CDR3: CASSLGGKRGETQYF. As DNA, the CDR3 is TGTGCCAGCAGCTTAGGGGGGAAGAGGGGAGAGACCCAGTACTTC. Looking up the rest from reference TRBV13 and TRBJ2-5 gives the full variable domain: AAGVIQSPRHLIKEKRETATLKCYPIPRHDTVYWYQQGPGQDPQFLISFYEKMQSDKGSIPDRFSAQQFSDYHSELNMSSLELGDSALYFCASSLGGKRGETQYFGPGTRLLVL.

This clonotype was counted only a few times. V is TRBV27 and J is TRBJ2-3; D may be TRBD2 (6 bases). Per germline, CDR1 MNHEY and CDR2 SMNVEV (reference sequence). This CDR3 spans 14 amino acids. V was shortened by 5 bases and J by 4 bases, with 13 bases between the two germline ends. CDR3 loop: CASSPSGLSDTQYF. The CDR3 DNA sequence: TGTGCCAGCAGTCCGAGCGGGCTATCAGATACGCAGTATTTT.